This entry lists 26 T cell receptor beta chains sequenced from one sample in a study of blood T cell repertoires in COVID-19. The repertoire was sequenced with immunoSEQ multiplex PCR; TCRdb's copy has only in-frame clones and lacks some. The sample comprises fewer than 100,000 clones, approximately 86% of which are singletons, and 6.5% to 9% rests with the top ten. Sequenced: peripheral blood. Every receptor here comes from a man aged 55-75 years with acute or convalescent COVID-19.

The V call is TRBV5-1, the J call TRBJ1-1; 10 bases fit TRBD1. Germline CDR1 and CDR2: SGHRS and YFSETQ. J was trimmed by 1 base and V by 4 bases; bases with no gene match: 4. This CDR3 has 15 amino acids. In DNA form, the CDR3 reads TGCGCCAGCAGCGGGGGACAGGGGTGGAACACTGAAGCTTTCTTT. Protein: CASSGGQGWNTEAFF. The full variable domain, with the rest looked up from reference TRBV5-1 and TRBJ1-1, is KAGVTQTPRYLIKTRGQQVTLSCSPISGHRSVSWYQQTPGQGLQFLFEYFSETQRNKGNFPGRFSGRQFSNSRSEMNVSTLELGDSALYLCASSGGQGWNTEAFFGQGTRLTVV.

The J gene is TRBJ2-3, the V gene TRBV7-9; possibly TRBD1 for D (6 bases). Trimming took 5 bases from V and 2 from J, leaving 11 bases between them. Per germline, CDR1 SEHNR and CDR2 FQNEAQ (reference sequence). CDR3 length: 14 amino acids. The CDR3, as DNA: TGTGCCAGCAGCCCTGGACAGTTCACAGATACGCAGTATTTT. Translation gives CASSPGQFTDTQYF.

The chain recombines TRBV2 with TRBJ2-5; 9 positions match TRBD2. The CDR3 runs 15 residues. CDR1 SNHLY and CDR2 FYNNEI come from the germline V gene. Unmatched junction bases numbered 5, after V lost 4 bases and J lost 2 bases. The chain's CDR3 is CASSVQAGGQETQYF. The CDR3 bases are TGTGCCAGCAGTGTGCAAGCGGGGGGACAAGAGACCCAGTACTTC.

The V call is TRBV27, the J call TRBJ1-2; TRBD1 matches 8 bases. Germline V gene sequence: CDR1 MNHEY, CDR2 SMNVEV (reference sequence). This CDR3 has 15 amino acids. V gave up 4 bases and J gave up 4 bases; unmatched junction bases: 8. In DNA, the CDR3 is TGTGCCAGCAGTTACCGACAGGGGCAGGGCTATGGCTACACCTTC. This encodes CASSYRQGQGYGYTF.

The chain links TRBV30 to TRBJ2-3; 9 bases fit TRBD2. The V gene end was trimmed by 2 bases and the J gene end by 6 bases; junction bases not matched to a gene: 12. Germline V lookup: CDR1 GTSNPN, CDR2 SVGIG (reference sequence). There are 16 residues in the CDR3. The CDR3 loop is CAWSLSSGRSLDTQYF. CDR3 in DNA: TGTGCCTGGAGTCTTAGTAGCGGGAGATCATTGGATACGCAGTATTTT.

This clone was observed once. Other DNA sequences from this sample encode an identical CDR3 as well. The chain couples TRBV24-1 to TRBJ2-2; D might be TRBD2 (5 bases). V shed 5 bases and J shed 5 bases, with 8 bases lying between them. Germline V lookup: CDR1 KGHDR, CDR2 SFDVKD. The CDR3 totals 13 residues. CDR3: CATSGTGTGELFF. CDR3 DNA sequence: TGTGCCACCAGTGGTACGGGAACCGGGGAGCTGTTTTTT.

This chain links TRBV19 with TRBJ1-2, with D tentatively TRBD1 (6 bases). The germline V gene has CDR1 LNHDA and CDR2 SQIVND (reference sequence). CDR3 length equals 14 residues. With 6 bases removed from V and 4 bases from J, the gap between germline ends came to 15 bases. For the CDR3, the DNA is TGTGCCAGTAGGATGGGGGGGCAGGGCTATGGCTACACCTTC. Translation gives CASRMGGQGYGYTF.

The V call is TRBV10-1, the J call TRBJ2-7; the match to TRBD1 covers 8 bases. V shed 6 bases and J 2 bases; nucleotides not matched to a gene: 9. CDR3 length: 15 residues. Germline CDR1 WNHNN, CDR2 SYGVQD (reference sequence). Here the CDR3 DNA reads TGCGCCAGCAGCGGACAGGGTTTGGGAACCTACGAGCAGTACTTC. Encoded protein: CASSGQGLGTYEQYF.

The J gene is TRBJ1-1, the V gene TRBV19; 7 bases map to TRBD1. The germline V gene encodes CDR1 LNHDA and CDR2 SQIVND (reference sequence). The CDR3 is 14 amino acids. V lost 7 bases and J lost 0; bases outside the gene matches: 5. CDR3 region: CASKDRLLNTEAFF. As DNA, the CDR3 is TGTGCCAGTAAGGACAGGTTATTGAACACTGAAGCTTTCTTT.

The rearrangement joins TRBV11-2 to TRBJ1-6, with unresolved D. The CDR3 sequence is 15 residues long. The germline V and J ends were trimmed by 3 bases and 10 bases, with 16 bases remaining between them. The germline V gene has CDR1 SGHAT and CDR2 FQNNGV. This CDR3 is CASSLGGFGGSPLHF. Written as DNA, the CDR3 is TGTGCCAGCAGCTTGGGAGGATTCGGAGGGTCACCCCTCCACTTT.

The genes are TRBV11-2 and TRBJ1-1; TRBD1 is a possible D gene (6 bases). The CDR3 runs to 16 residues. Between the trimmed V and J ends, which lost 2 bases and 3 bases, there was a span of 16 bases. From germline, CDR1 is SGHAT and CDR2 FQNNGV. CDR3 nucleotides: TGTGCCAGCAGCTTACTTGTTCGGGGGGCGGACACTGAAGCTTTCTTT. Its protein product is CASSLLVRGADTEAFF.

The chain carries TRBV6-5 and TRBJ1-2, with 10 positions matching TRBD1. CDR3 length: 15 amino acids. The germline V gene encodes CDR1 MNHEY and CDR2 SVGAGI. V trimming: 10 bases; J trimming: 2 bases; junction bases outside the gene matches: 10. CDR3 protein: CATLGTGVINYGYTF. CDR3 in DNA: TGTGCCACACTGGGGACAGGGGTAATAAACTATGGCTACACCTTC.

V and J are TRBV24-1 and TRBJ2-2, with D possibly matching TRBD1 (5 bases). Germline lookup yields CDR1 KGHDR and CDR2 SFDVKD. Deletions cut 4 bases from V and 10 bases from J, with 12 bases between. The CDR3 is made up of 13 amino acids. This CDR3 is CATSDLDSEELFF. The CDR3 coding sequence is TGTGCCACCAGTGACCTAGACAGCGAGGAGCTGTTTTTT.

The chain couples TRBV21-1 to TRBJ2-5; TRBD2, as called in the table, went unchecked against the DNA. TRBV21-1 is annotated as a pseudogene. This CDR3 has 13 amino acids. The CDR3 protein is CASSLRGEETQYF. For the CDR3, the DNA is TGTGCCAGCAGCCTCCGGGGGGAGGAGACCCAGTACTTC.

The chain has TRBV6-5 and TRBJ1-1; D unclear. Germline loops: CDR1 MNHEY, CDR2 SVGAGI. CDR3 length: 12 residues. The V and J ends lost 5 bases and 6 bases respectively, with 10 bases between them. The CDR3 DNA sequence: TGTGCCAGCAGTCATCTCGGGGCTGAAGCTTTCTTT. As protein: CASSHLGAEAFF.

The chain has TRBV30 and TRBJ1-5, with 7 bases identical to TRBD1. The CDR3 runs 17 residues. Unmatched junction bases numbered 12, after V lost 0 bases and J lost 4 bases. Germline V gene sequence: CDR1 GTSNPN, CDR2 SVGIG (reference sequence). The CDR3 sequence is CAWSVRGPDRNNQPQHF. The CDR3 nucleotides are TGTGCCTGGAGTGTAAGAGGTCCGGACAGGAATAATCAGCCCCAGCATTTT.

The chain couples TRBV6-2 or TRBV6-3 to TRBJ2-2; 7 bases agree with TRBD1. The CDR3 has 15 amino acids. V lost 5 bases to trimming and J lost 4 bases; unmatched junction nucleotides: 7. Looked up from germline, CDR1 is MNHEY and CDR2 is SVGEGT. CDR3 sequence (DNA): TGTGCCAGCAGTCCCGGACAGGACCGCACCGGGGAGCTGTTTTTT. Protein product: CASSPGQDRTGELFF.

The V call is TRBV28, the J call TRBJ2-2; 7 bases map to TRBD2. V lost 5 bases, J lost 4 bases, and 10 bases stayed unmatched. CDR1 is MDHEN and CDR2 is SYDVKM in the germline V gene. This CDR3 is 16 amino acids long. The DNA for the CDR3 is TGTGCCAGCAGTCCCAGCGGGGTAGGAAGCACCGGGGAGCTGTTTTTT. Encoded protein: CASSPSGVGSTGELFF.

V gene TRBV10-2 combines with J gene TRBJ1-2; perhaps TRBD1 as D (6 bases). V was clipped by 4 bases and J by 2 bases, with 8 bases between them. This CDR3 has 13 amino acids. Germline CDR1 WSHSY, CDR2 SAAADI. DNA for the CDR3: TGCGCCAGCAGTGGGACAGCCAACTATGGCTACACCTTC. It translates to CASSGTANYGYTF.

J is TRBJ1-2 and V is TRBV12-3 or TRBV12-4, with a tentative D call TRBD1 (6 bases). V was pared by 2 bases and J by 2 bases, with 6 bases between. The CDR3 is 13 residues long. CDR3 loop: CASSLQGNYGYTF. The CDR3 DNA is TGTGCCAGCAGTTTACAGGGGAACTATGGCTACACCTTC.

The gene calls are TRBV5-6 and TRBJ1-4; 10 bases line up with TRBD1. Germline loops: CDR1 SGHDT, CDR2 YYEEEE. Trimming removed 6 bases from V and 7 bases from J; junction bases left unmatched: 9. CDR3 size: 15 residues. The CDR3 here is CASTQDRDRGEKLFF. CDR3 nucleotide sequence: TGTGCCAGCACACAGGACCGGGACAGGGGTGAAAAACTGTTTTTT.

This chain connects TRBV30 to TRBJ1-2; D gene ambiguous. Germline CDR1 GTSNPN, CDR2 SVGIG (reference sequence). V was cut by 4 bases and J by 6 bases, with 21 bases left in between. This CDR3 is 15 amino acids long. CDR3 sequence: CAWTFGSLRVDGYTF. The CDR3 DNA reads as TGTGCCTGGACATTCGGGAGCCTAAGGGTTGATGGCTACACCTTC.

The rearrangement links TRBV12-3 or TRBV12-4 to TRBJ1-5; the D is unclear. The ends were cut back, 4 bases at V and 9 bases at J, with 10 bases in the middle. CDR3 length equals 12 residues. Here the CDR3 reads CASSSEARPQHF. For the CDR3, the DNA is TGTGCCAGCAGTTCTGAAGCCCGGCCCCAGCATTTT.

The CDR3 bases are TGTGCCAGCTCACAACAGAGCTCCTACGAGCAGTACTTC. Amino acid sequence: CASSQQSSYEQYF. The rearrangement joins TRBV18 to TRBJ2-7; no firm D call. Trimming cost V 4 bases and J 0 bases, with 7 bases left between them. This CDR3 has 13 amino acids. Germline CDR1 KGHSH, CDR2 LQKENI.

This chain uses TRBV27 with TRBJ1-1; D is perhaps TRBD1 (6 bases). CDR1 and CDR2 from the germline V gene are MNHEY and SMNVEV (reference sequence). Trimming left V 7 bases short and J 1 base short, with 19 bases between. The CDR3 length is 16 residues. The CDR3: CASIAFGWGRNTEAFF. The CDR3 DNA sequence: TGTGCCAGCATCGCCTTTGGCTGGGGGCGGAACACTGAAGCTTTCTTT.

This clone was seen a handful of times. V is TRBV19 and J is TRBJ2-7; no firm D call. This CDR3 has 13 residues. Per germline, CDR1 LNHDA and CDR2 SQIVND (reference sequence). V was clipped by 1 base and J by 3 bases, with 7 bases between them. The CDR3 DNA reads TGTGCCAGTAGTATAGTGCCGGGCTACGAGCAGTACTTC. Translation: CASSIVPGYEQYF. Drawing the rest from reference TRBV19 and TRBJ2-7, the complete variable domain is DGGITQSPKYLFRKEGQNVTLSCEQNLNHDAMYWYRQDPGQGLRLIYYSQIVNDFQKGDIAEGYSVSREKKESFPLTVTSAQKNPTAFYLCASSIVPGYEQYFGPGTRLTVT.